One sample yielded the 21 T cell receptor beta chains listed below, sequenced in a study of identical twins. TCRdb reanalysed the 5' RACE reads using MiXCR and keeps one entry per CDR3 protein. The table lists around 530,000 distinct CDR3 sequences, roughly 15% of them singletons, with 0.44% in the top ten. In addition, the sample was reused for a study of yellow fever vaccine responses in identical twins.

Sequenced material: CD4+ T cells sorted from blood. These receptors were collected from a young woman in good health.

This clonotype has a count of ten or more. The genes are TRBV5-1 and TRBJ1-2; tentatively, D is TRBD1 (5 bases). The CDR3 length is 14 residues. V lost 4 bases and J lost 8, with 18 bases in between. Per the germline V gene, CDR1 is SGHRS and CDR2 is YFSETQ. CDR3 DNA sequence: TGCGCCAGCAGCCCGGGGCCAGGATCGTTGGGCTACACCTTC. Encoded protein: CASSPGPGSLGYTF.

This clonotype appeared a few times. The gene calls are TRBV5-5 and TRBJ2-5; tentatively, D is TRBD1 (6 bases). The V gene's germline CDR1 is SGHKS and CDR2 YYEKEE (reference sequence). This CDR3 is 14 amino acids long. V lost 4 bases and J 3 bases, leaving 13 bases between the germline ends. DNA of the CDR3: TGTGCCAGCAGCCTGGGGGACAACGAAGAGACCCAGTACTTC. Encoded protein: CASSLGDNEETQYF.

This clonotype was found many times. The chain combines TRBV3-1 with TRBJ1-2; possibly TRBD1 for D (5 bases). Germline values: CDR1 LGHDT, CDR2 YNNKEL (reference sequence). The CDR3 has 15 amino acids. The V end was cut by 0 bases, the J end by 1 base, with 9 bases between. The CDR3 protein is CASSQDWGNNYGYTF. The CDR3 coding sequence is TGTGCCAGCAGCCAAGATTGGGGGAATAACTATGGCTACACCTTC.

This clonotype turned up a few times. The gene calls are TRBV11-1 and TRBJ2-5; TRBD1 aligns across 7 bases. J lost 2 bases, V lost 5 bases, and 17 bases had no gene match. CDR3 size: 18 residues. Germline V gives CDR1 SGHAT, CDR2 FQDESV (reference sequence). CDR3 region: CASSLRKVPGQRQETQYF. DNA for the CDR3: TGTGCCAGCAGCCTCCGTAAGGTACCGGGACAGAGACAAGAGACCCAGTACTTC. Full variable domain (outside the CDR3, taken from reference TRBV11-1 and TRBJ2-5): EAEVAQSPRYKITEKSQAVAFWCDPISGHATLYWYRQILGQGPELLVQFQDESVVDDSQLPKDRFSAERLKGVDSTLKIQPAELGDSAMYLCASSLRKVPGQRQETQYFGPGTRLLVL.

The chain is built from TRBV10-3 and TRBJ1-5; D gene ambiguous. V was shortened by 2 bases and J by 4 bases, with 6 bases between the two germline ends. The CDR3 totals 13 residues. Per germline, CDR1 ENHRY and CDR2 SYGVKD. CDR3 sequence: CAISEAPNQPQHF. The CDR3 DNA sequence: TGTGCCATCAGTGAGGCACCTAATCAGCCCCAGCATTTT.

A few counts support this clonotype. This chain joins TRBV4-1 and TRBJ1-2; D gene uncertain. Germline V gene lookup returns CDR1 MGHRA and CDR2 YSYEKL. V was pared by 0 bases and J by 7 bases, with 9 bases between. There are 13 residues in the CDR3. DNA of the CDR3: TGCGCCAGCAGCCAAGAGGACGGTGGTGGCTACACCTTC. Residues: CASSQEDGGGYTF.

The chain joins TRBV7-9 to TRBJ2-5; perhaps TRBD2 as D (5 bases). Trimming shortened V by 7 bases and J by 1 base, and 10 bases separated the two germline ends. There are 13 residues in the CDR3. Germline V gives CDR1 SEHNR, CDR2 FQNEAQ (reference sequence). The CDR3 loop reads CASTASPQETQYF. DNA of the CDR3: TGTGCCAGCACCGCTAGCCCCCAAGAGACCCAGTACTTC.

This clonotype has more than one count but fewer than ten. The chain uses TRBV2 and TRBJ2-7; D is undetermined. Trimming shortened V by 6 bases and J by 2 bases, and 8 bases separated the two germline ends. The CDR3 runs to 12 residues. The germline V gene has CDR1 SNHLY and CDR2 FYNNEI. The DNA of the CDR3 is TGTGCCAGCAGGTCTGAGACCTACGAGCAGTACTTC. Encoded protein: CASRSETYEQYF.

The rearrangement uses TRBV10-3 and TRBJ2-4; TRBD1 is a possible D gene (5 bases). The V gene lost 2 bases and the J gene lost 8 bases, with 16 bases spanning the gap. The V gene's germline CDR1 is ENHRY and CDR2 SYGVKD. The length of the CDR3 is 15 residues. As DNA, the CDR3 is TGTGCCATCAGTGAGGGTCGGGCCGGCAGGGACATTCAGTACTTC. It yields the protein CAISEGRAGRDIQYF.

The chain has TRBV12-3 or TRBV12-4 and TRBJ2-1; no definite D call. The CDR3 has 18 amino acids. Trimming stripped 6 bases from V and 4 bases from J, with 25 bases between. The CDR3 DNA reads TGTGCCAGCAGCTGCCCGGTAGACCTCACCTCGAGGTACAATGAGCAGTTCTTC. It encodes CASSCPVDLTSRYNEQFF.

This clonotype appeared a few times. The chain is built from TRBV12-3 or TRBV12-4 and TRBJ2-7, with 9 bases identical to TRBD2. V shed 9 bases, J shed 5 bases, and the junction held 14 bases outside the gene matches. The CDR3 extends over 15 amino acids. CDR3 nucleotides: TGTGCCAGTCTCCCAAGCGGGAGGTCTGTCCACGAGCAGTACTTC. Translation: CASLPSGRSVHEQYF.

This clonotype has only a few counts. The rearrangement links TRBV10-2 to TRBJ2-1, with D perhaps matching TRBD1 or TRBD2 (6 bases each). Germline assignment: CDR1 WSHSY and CDR2 SAAADI. This CDR3 has 15 residues. V was trimmed by 6 bases and J by 6 bases, leaving 18 bases between them. CDR3 sequence reads: CASRDGGGEFNEQFF. CDR3 coding DNA: TGCGCCAGCAGGGACGGGGGCGGAGAATTCAATGAGCAGTTCTTC.

The rearrangement links TRBV5-1 to TRBJ2-1; TRBD2 aligns across 9 bases. CDR1 is SGHRS, CDR2 YFSETQ, per germline. With V trimmed by 0 bases and J by 1 base, 14 bases remained unmatched. The CDR3 runs 20 residues. The CDR3 DNA sequence: TGCGCCAGCAGCTTGGGCGATAGCGGGAGAGCGAGACCATCCTACAATGAGCAGTTCTTC. This translates into CASSLGDSGRARPSYNEQFF. Full variable domain (rest looked up from reference TRBV5-1 and TRBJ2-1): KAGVTQTPRYLIKTRGQQVTLSCSPISGHRSVSWYQQTPGQGLQFLFEYFSETQRNKGNFPGRFSGRQFSNSRSEMNVSTLELGDSALYLCASSLGDSGRARPSYNEQFFGPGTRLTVL.

This clonotype was recorded a few times. The V and J genes are TRBV20-1 and TRBJ2-2, with TRBD2 as a possible D gene (6 bases). This CDR3 region has 15 residues. Trimming took 3 bases from V and 0 from J, leaving 11 bases between them. CDR1 and CDR2 from the germline V gene are DFQATT and SNEGSKA (reference sequence). The CDR3 DNA follows: TGCAGTGCTAGGGCCGGGGGTGCGAACACCGGGGAGCTGTTTTTT. Translated: CSARAGGANTGELFF.

The chain links TRBV12-3 or TRBV12-4 to TRBJ2-1; TRBD2 matches at 14 bases. J gave up 8 bases and V 4 bases, and 10 bases lay outside the gene matches. CDR3 length equals 17 residues. The CDR3: CASSSGTSGSRNDEQFF. The CDR3 nucleotides read TGTGCCAGCAGTTCCGGGACTAGCGGGAGTAGGAACGATGAGCAGTTCTTC.

The V gene is TRBV10-1, the J gene TRBJ2-7, with D possibly TRBD1 on 6 matching bases. Germline V CDR1 and CDR2: WNHNN, SYGVQD (reference sequence). V lost 4 bases and J 6 bases, leaving 13 bases between the germline ends. The CDR3 is 13 residues long. The CDR3 protein is CASSGGTRGEQYV. The CDR3 DNA reads TGCGCCAGCAGTGGAGGGACCAGGGGCGAGCAGTACGTC.

This clonotype came up a few times. The chain couples TRBV2 to TRBJ2-3, with D perhaps matching TRBD2 (5 bases). The CDR3 contains 15 residues. V was cut by 5 bases and J by 3 bases, with 15 bases left in between. Germline V gene sequence: CDR1 SNHLY, CDR2 FYNNEI. CDR3 sequence: CASSPLGKWTDTQYF. CDR3 bases: TGTGCCAGCAGTCCGCTCGGGAAGTGGACAGATACGCAGTATTTT. The full variable domain, with the rest looked up from reference TRBV2 and TRBJ2-3, is EPEVTQTPSHQVTQMGQEVILRCVPISNHLYFYWYRQILGQKVEFLVSFYNNEISEKSEIFDDQFSVERPDGSNFTLKIRSTKLEDSAMYFCASSPLGKWTDTQYFGPGTRLTVL.

This clonotype was detected ten times or more. The J gene is TRBJ1-5, the V gene TRBV5-1; D ambiguous. Germline V lookup: CDR1 SGHRS, CDR2 YFSETQ. The length of the CDR3 is 16 residues. V dropped 4 bases and J dropped 7 bases, with 21 bases sitting between them. The CDR3 is CASSPDGTPGDQPQHF. CDR3 DNA sequence: TGCGCCAGCAGCCCCGACGGCACACCAGGAGACCAGCCCCAGCATTTT.

This clonotype was picked up many times. The chain has TRBV7-9 and TRBJ2-2; D is unresolved. This CDR3 comprises 13 residues. Germline CDR1 is SEHNR and CDR2 is FQNEAQ (reference sequence). The V and J ends lost 5 bases and 0 bases respectively, with 4 bases between them. CDR3 residues: CASSGTNTGELFF. DNA of the CDR3: TGTGCCAGCAGCGGGACGAACACCGGGGAGCTGTTTTTT.

The V call is TRBV10-2, the J call TRBJ1-6, with no clear D. Germline V gene sequence: CDR1 WSHSY, CDR2 SAAADI. V shed 2 bases and J shed 6 bases, with 5 bases lying between them. The CDR3 loop spans 13 amino acids. The CDR3 sequence: CASSEMVNSPLHF. For the CDR3, the DNA is TGCGCCAGCAGTGAGATGGTTAATTCACCCCTCCACTTT.

The rearrangement joins TRBV29-1 to TRBJ2-5; a weak D match, TRBD1 (5 bases). Trimming pared 5 bases from V and 0 bases from J, leaving 13 bases between. In germline, CDR1 is SQVTM, CDR2 ANQGSEA. CDR3 size: 14 residues. DNA of the CDR3: TGCAGCGTTCAGGGTGGTTCGTACCAAGAGACCCAGTACTTC. Encoded protein: CSVQGGSYQETQYF.